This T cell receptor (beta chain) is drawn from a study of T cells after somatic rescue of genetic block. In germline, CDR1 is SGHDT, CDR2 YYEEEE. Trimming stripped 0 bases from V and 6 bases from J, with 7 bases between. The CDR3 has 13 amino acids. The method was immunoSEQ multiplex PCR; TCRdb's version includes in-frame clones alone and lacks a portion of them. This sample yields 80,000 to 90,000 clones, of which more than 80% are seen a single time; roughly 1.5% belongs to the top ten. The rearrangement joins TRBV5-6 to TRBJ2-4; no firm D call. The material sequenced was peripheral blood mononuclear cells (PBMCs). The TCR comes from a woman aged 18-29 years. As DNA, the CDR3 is TGTGCCAGCAGCTTGGGAGACGCAAACATTCAGTACTTC. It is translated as CASSLGDANIQYF.